This T cell receptor beta chain comes out of a study of cytomegalovirus exposure and HLA in healthy donors (dated by TCRdb to about 2017). The study in broad terms: According to an earlier analysis of a few hundred of the donors, about 190 million T cells yielded 117 million unique TCR beta sequences and approximately 300 Gb of sequence data. Typing coverage differed by locus: A, B, C, DRB1 and DQB1 were typed in about 620-630 donors, DQA1 in about 500, DPA1 in nearly 610, and DPB1 in 472. The study was designed to test whether signatures of past pathogen exposure could be identified by cataloging public T cell receptors. An early release that covered about 640 HLA-typed donors contained about 300 gigabases of sequencing data and 80 million or so unique TCR sequences. Donor age, sex, ethnicity and CMV serostatus were compiled alongside the repertoire data. Besides the first cohort of hundreds of subjects, a separate validation cohort made up of roughly 120 different subjects was used. All discovery cohort repertoires had been generated using a single sequencing platform. In the later analysis, no new phenotypic data were used to find candidate immune exposures; instead, reliance was placed on TCR beta sequences and their occurrence across donors. Genome-wide SNP genotypes for about 65% of the roughly 700 donors were used in a later genetic analysis, which treated that subset as a discovery cohort. In an earlier analysis of 500 to 650 of the donors, high-throughput TCR beta sequencing was used to judge whether each TCR beta V gene segment behaved as functional or pseudogenic. On average, around 240,000 unique TCR beta nucleotide sequences were sequenced per donor among a few hundred genotyped donors of the cohort, with 15% to 20% of those sequences being non-productive. Roughly 5 DR-DQ haplotypes were handled as single units for association and clustering, since linkage in the cohort was strong. To predict cytomegalovirus infection status, the study combined high-throughput TCR immunosequencing, statistical association of individual TCRs with disease status, and machine learning. Of the 398 genotyped donors, 65% to 90% were placed in the genetic ancestry cluster associated with self-reported Caucasian donors. HLA typing covered class I and class II loci at four-digit resolution. The study used immunosequencing to profile the T cell repertoires of around 600 subjects and linked those repertoires to cytomegalovirus serostatus. To study patterns of TCR occurrence, a later analysis re-analyzed previously published TCR beta repertoires from 666 donors and added high-resolution HLA genotyping.

The method was the immunoSEQ multiplex PCR assay. The multiplex PCR relied on a mix of 60 forward primers for TCR Vbeta segments and 13 reverse primers for TCR Jbeta segments. The CDR3 region of rearranged TCR beta genes was amplified from genomic DNA by a multiplex PCR assay. Amplified TCR beta libraries were sequenced as 87-base-pair reads on the Illumina HiSeq System. Per the source publication's procedure: A later analysis counted about 76 million unique TCR beta chains across the 550 to 700 repertoires, and around 9.9 million of these chains were shared by at least two donors. Raw reads were error-corrected and collapsed into unique sequences by a nearest-neighbor algorithm in which closely related sequences were merged to remove PCR and sequencing errors. V, D and J gene segments were assigned by aligning CDR3 sequences to IMGT reference sequences. For a sequence to be retained, a match of at least six nucleotides was required to both a V gene segment and a J gene segment. Rearrangements were classified as productive when the CDR3 lacked stop codons and remained in frame with V and J, and all other rearrangements were classified as non-productive. CDR3 was defined according to IMGT convention as the region running from the second conserved V-encoded cysteine to the conserved J-encoded phenylalanine. The earlier analysis of 500 to 600 of the donors excluded sequences that lacked an unambiguous match to a single V gene segment. An earlier analysis of approximately 590 of the donors called V segments functional above 56.7% productive rearrangements and segregating when the between-donor standard deviation exceeded 5%. A statistical classification framework was built to diagnose cytomegalovirus status from the catalog of TCR beta chain sequences. V and J gene assignment, in a later analysis, came from comparing TCR nucleotide sequences with IMGT/GENE-DB human TR gene sequences. The TCRdist pipeline was used in a later analysis to assign CDR3 sequences and most-parsimonious VDJ recombination scenarios. A later analysis defined each TCR beta chain by its CDR3 amino acid sequence plus V-gene family, and excluded reads lacking a unique V-gene family. A later analysis removed 592 highly shared, low-generation-probability nucleotide sequences to deal with suspected cross-contamination and a sequencing artifact. In a later analysis, a clonal expansion index for each public chain was calculated from normalized within-repertoire ranks of inferred template counts. Generation probabilities in a later analysis came from a VDJ recombination model fitted to out-of-frame rearrangements, and those results were checked against IGoR. In a later analysis, hypergeometric tests were used to score TCR-TCR, TCR-HLA and TCR-CMV co-occurrence, with a repertoire-size bias correction applied to TCR pairs. To estimate false discovery rates, a later analysis permuted the HLA or CMV assignments 20 times. In a later analysis, co-occurring TCRs were grouped using DBSCAN, with TCRdist sequence similarity added in when clustering inside HLA-allele-positive subsets. For co-occurrence clustering, repertoires with fewer than 30,000 or more than 120,000 public chains were excluded, along with five or six repertoires with anomalous nucleotide sharing. TCRdb obtained this table from immuneACCESS and retained in-frame rearrangements with V and J assigned. These tables miss some clones; where compared with another copy, unresolved V genes account for less than half of the shortfall, and the remainder is unexplained. The V and J calls and clone size were taken over from that table, and D and trimming were inferred from the DNA. Counted in this sample were some 150,000 clones; roughly four fifths of them appeared once. The ten most abundant clones make up under 2.5% of the sample.

The full study reports these points: Linkage disequilibrium might explain the correlated functional status among segregating V segments, but an unknown experimental factor could not be excluded. An association between a missense DCLRE1C variant and V-gene and J-gene trimming of TCR beta chains was found in a later genetic analysis and replicated in an independent cohort. In both the original and validation cohorts, the classifier was reported to diagnose cytomegalovirus status with high specificity and sensitivity. Three of the identified cytomegalovirus-associated TCR beta chains were confirmed in vitro to be specific for cytomegalovirus antigens. In a later analysis, HLA-associated TCR beta chains showed more clonal expansion and lower generation probabilities than non-associated chains that were equally common. In this cohort, only TCR beta chains were sequenced, and detectable features were limited by the absence of alpha or paired-chain data. A cluster of highly shared sequence variants was judged likely to represent a technical artifact of the sequencing pipeline. A further reported finding was that TCR beta sequences accurately predicted the HLA-A and HLA-B alleles for most subjects in the first cohort. In a later analysis, the rate of TCR association differed among HLA loci, with DRB1 alleles having the most associated TCRs and HLA-C alleles having the fewest. A total of 150 to 200 TCR beta chains were listed by the study as associated with cytomegalovirus. The only immune exposure information available for the cohort was CMV serostatus. Specific HLA alleles were associated with 16,951 TCR beta sequences at a false discovery rate of 0.05 in a later analysis. An earlier analysis of approximately 590 of the donors showed that most TCR beta V segments appeared in productive rearrangements either about 87% or about 30% of the time, which broadly matched IMGT annotations. The presence/absence analyses assumed that sequencing depth was roughly uniform across donors, and that assumption may not be true. According to a later analysis, parvovirus B19, influenza, CMV and Epstein-Barr virus appeared linked to several top co-occurrence clusters. Compared with the approximately 700-donor mean, donors in an Asian-associated ancestry cluster had fewer N-insertions in productive TCRs, according to a later genetic analysis. Because counts were too low, about 18 rarely observed V segments, including chromosome 9 orphons, were excluded from the earlier analysis of 587 of the donors. Because HLA typing was unavailable for some donors at each locus, only the typed subset was used in association tests. Most CMV-associated TCR beta chains appeared to be HLA-restricted in a later analysis, and the HLA associations seemed to be driven largely by CMV exposure. It was suggested by the authors that the approach could potentially be generalized to other disease states and immunological phenotypes. Most TCR sequences were seen in very few donors, while some public TCRs were found in many individuals. Some IMGT-functional V segments, including TRBV6-2 and TRBV6-3, could not be distinguished by the 87-base-pair reads and were therefore excluded. When HLA alleles, especially DR and DQ, strongly co-occurred, attributing TCR associations to individual alleles was difficult.

V lost 2 bases and J lost 4 bases; the stretch between them is 20 bases long. The CDR3 runs 17 residues from the cysteine to the phenylalanine. Only the CDR3 portion is preserved as DNA: 51 bases, with reading frame beginning at the first base. Sequences MDHEN (CDR1) and SYDVKM (CDR2) are obtained from the germline V gene. The cohort consisted of more than 650 healthy bone marrow donors. All cohort members were sampled while nominally healthy, although unrecorded immune exposures were likely present. The donor tested CMV seropositive, placing the donor among the 289 seropositive members of the cohort. A peripheral blood sample was collected from each donor, and TCR beta sequencing was performed on peripheral blood mononuclear cells. Genomic DNA was extracted from the blood cell samples with the Qiagen DNeasy Blood Extraction Kit. Worth noting for this clone: Its antigen remains undetermined. Base qualities were left out, and no much larger clone turns up one base away.

The sequence is built from TRBV28 and TRBJ2-5, and perhaps TRBD2 as D gene, on 6 matching bases. This receptor was taken from a woman aged 25 to 39 in good health and CMV-seropositive. Sequenced input: PBMCs. The nucleotides are TGTGCCAGCAGTTTAGGTACGGCGTTGATGGGAGGAGAGACCCAGTACTTC. Its product reads: CASSLGTALMGGETQYF.